A single sample gave rise to the 27 T cell receptor beta chains below, sequenced in a study of shared clonotypes between healthy human individuals. CD8 cells classed as naive were CD45RO-negative and positively selected for CCR7, excluding terminally differentiated effector memory CD45RA+ cells. Sequencing was performed with immunoSEQ multiplex PCR; in TCRdb, only in-frame clones are kept and a portion is missing. The sample records about 2 million clones, roughly 95% being singletons. The sequenced material came from naive CD8+ T cells sorted from blood. The receptors originated from a man between 18 and 35 years old in good health.

The genes are TRBV7-8 and TRBJ1-5, with D unresolved. V gave up 0 bases and J gave up 7 bases, with 13 bases separating them. From germline, CDR1 is SGHVS and CDR2 FQNEAQ. CDR3 length: 15 residues. The CDR3 here is CASSLAYVERQPQHF. The DNA of the CDR3 is TGTGCCAGCAGCTTAGCGTACGTTGAACGGCAGCCCCAGCATTTT.

This rearrangement joins TRBV29-1 to TRBJ2-1; 12 bases match TRBD2. The length of the CDR3 is 16 residues. Germline CDR1 reads SQVTM; CDR2 reads ANQGSEA. V gave up 4 bases and J gave up 10 bases; unmatched junction bases: 14. CDR3 sequence: CSVGGLAGRVLSEQFF. The CDR3 nucleotides read TGCAGCGTTGGGGGACTAGCGGGTAGGGTGCTCTCGGAGCAGTTCTTC.

This clone came up once. The chain uses TRBV25-1 and TRBJ1-1; D perhaps matches TRBD1 (5 bases). Trimming left V 5 bases short and J 1 base short, with 20 bases between. The CDR3 has 17 residues. From germline, CDR1 is MGHDK and CDR2 SYGVNS. The DNA of the CDR3 is TGTGCCAGCAGTCTTGGGGCGAGGAGATCATCGAACACTGAAGCTTTCTTT. It yields the protein CASSLGARRSSNTEAFF.

V and J are TRBV19 and TRBJ1-5; the D gene is possibly TRBD1 (5 bases). Germline-derived CDR1 and CDR2 are LNHDA and SQIVND (reference sequence). This CDR3 has 13 residues. Between the trimmed V and J ends, which lost 9 bases and 2 bases, there was a span of 11 bases. Written as DNA, the CDR3 is TGTGCCAGCGCTTCGGGGGGCAATCAGCCCCAGCATTTT. Protein sequence: CASASGGNQPQHF.

This sequence joins TRBV11-2 and TRBJ2-4, with 8 bases identical to TRBD1. V dropped 1 base and J dropped 8; count of bases not matched to a gene: 4. The CDR3 is 14 residues long. Germline V gene data show CDR1 as SGHAT and CDR2 as FQNNGV. The CDR3 protein is CASSLAGGGYIQYF. Here the CDR3 DNA reads TGTGCCAGCAGCTTAGCAGGGGGCGGATACATTCAGTACTTC.

The chain links TRBV11-3 to TRBJ2-1; tentatively, D is TRBD1 or TRBD2 (7 bases each). CDR3 length: 16 residues. Deletions cut 5 bases from V and 5 bases from J, with 19 bases between. The germline CDR1 and CDR2 sequences are SGHNT and YENEEA. The CDR3 sequence is CASSPQGEGADNEQFF. The CDR3 DNA reads as TGTGCCAGCAGCCCGCAAGGGGAGGGGGCAGACAATGAGCAGTTCTTC.

The chain joins TRBV5-4 to TRBJ2-5; perhaps TRBD2 as D (5 bases). Trimming took off 0 bases at V and 0 bases at J, with 6 bases between the two ends. CDR1 and CDR2 (germline): SGHNT, YYREEE (reference sequence). The CDR3 runs 14 residues. The CDR3 bases are TGTGCCAGCAGCTTGGCGGGGTACCAAGAGACCCAGTACTTC. Translated: CASSLAGYQETQYF.

The V gene is TRBV11-2, the J gene TRBJ2-7, with a tentative D call TRBD1 (5 bases). Trimming removed 0 bases at V and 3 bases at J, with 12 bases between. This CDR3 has 15 residues. The germline V gene has CDR1 SGHAT and CDR2 FQNNGV. The CDR3 DNA reads TGTGCCAGCAGCTTAGATCCCACAGGCTACTACGAGCAGTACTTC. Encoded protein: CASSLDPTGYYEQYF.

This chain connects TRBV28 to TRBJ2-7; 9 bases map to TRBD1. J gave up 4 bases and V 6 bases, and 7 bases lay outside the gene matches. CDR3 length: 14 amino acids. Germline assignment: CDR1 MDHEN and CDR2 SYDVKM. In DNA form, the CDR3 reads TGTGCCAGCAGGCACGGGACAGGGATTTACGAGCAGTACTTC. Its translation is CASRHGTGIYEQYF.

This clone was recorded only once. This chain joins TRBV11-2 and TRBJ2-1; D is unclear. The ends were cut back, 6 bases at V and 5 bases at J, with 11 bases in the middle. Germline CDR1 SGHAT, CDR2 FQNNGV. The CDR3 is 13 amino acids. The CDR3 here is CASSRKTDNEQFF. The DNA for the CDR3 is TGTGCCAGCAGTAGGAAGACGGACAATGAGCAGTTCTTC. The variable domain in full, completed from reference TRBV11-2 and TRBJ2-1, reads EAGVAQSPRYKIIEKRQSVAFWCNPISGHATLYWYQQILGQGPKLLIQFQNNGVVDDSQLPKDRFSAERLKGVDSTLKIQPAKLEDSAVYLCASSRKTDNEQFFGPGTRLTVL.

The chain recombines TRBV25-1 with TRBJ1-3; D may be TRBD1 (5 bases). The CDR3 totals 14 residues. Trimming cost V 7 bases and J 4 bases, with 14 bases left between them. The germline gives CDR1 MGHDK, CDR2 SYGVNS. The CDR3 sequence is CASKDRGSGNTIYF. The CDR3 DNA reads TGTGCCAGCAAAGACCGGGGGTCAGGAAACACCATATATTTT.

The chain employs TRBV7-6 and TRBJ1-5, with D uncertain. The CDR3 spans 16 residues. V was clipped by 4 bases and J by 0 bases, with 13 bases between them. Germline CDR1 is SGHVS and CDR2 is FNYEAQ. The CDR3 protein is CASSYGETPSNQPQHF. As DNA, the CDR3 is TGTGCCAGCAGCTATGGGGAGACCCCTAGCAATCAGCCCCAGCATTTT.

The chain combines TRBV6-6 with TRBJ1-1; a weak D match, TRBD1 (5 bases). Trimming cost V 5 bases and J 1 base, with 11 bases left between them. This CDR3 comprises 14 residues. Germline CDR1 and CDR2: MNHNY and SVGAGI (reference sequence). The CDR3 here is CASSPQGPNTEAFF. The CDR3 bases are TGTGCCAGCAGTCCCCAGGGACCGAACACTGAAGCTTTCTTT.

The chain links TRBV6-5 to TRBJ1-2; a weak D match, TRBD1 (5 bases). V dropped 5 bases and J dropped 8 bases, with 12 bases sitting between them. CDR3 length: 12 residues. Per the germline V gene, CDR1 is MNHEY and CDR2 is SVGAGI. The CDR3 DNA is TGTGCCAGCAGTCCGGGGCCGCAGGGCTACACCTTC. This encodes CASSPGPQGYTF.

This clone was detected only a few times. V is TRBV27 and J is TRBJ1-5; D perhaps matches TRBD1 (5 bases). Germline V lookup: CDR1 MNHEY, CDR2 SMNVEV (reference sequence). Deletions cut 3 bases from V and 7 bases from J, with 10 bases between. The CDR3 consists of 13 residues. Here the CDR3 DNA reads TGTGCCAGCAGTTTGGACACGGGACAGCCCCAGCATTTT. It translates to CASSLDTGQPQHF.

The chain joins TRBV9 to TRBJ1-1; perhaps TRBD1 as D (5 bases). CDR1 and CDR2 (germline): SGDLS, YYNGEE. V lost 0 bases and J 8 bases, leaving 11 bases between the germline ends. The CDR3 consists of 13 residues. The CDR3 is CASSVDLRGEAFF. The CDR3 DNA sequence: TGTGCCAGCAGCGTAGATCTGAGGGGAGAAGCTTTCTTT.

The chain joins TRBV11-2 to TRBJ1-1; 8 nucleotides match TRBD1. Trimming at V came to 5 bases and at J to 6 bases, leaving 8 bases not matched to a gene. The CDR3 is 14 amino acids. Germline-derived CDR1 and CDR2 are SGHAT and FQNNGV. In DNA, the CDR3 is TGTGCCAGCAGCACTACGACAGGGGTCCCTGAAGCTTTCTTT. Amino acids: CASSTTTGVPEAFF.

The chain is built from TRBV11-1 and TRBJ2-7, with a tentative D call TRBD2 (5 bases). Germline CDR1 SGHAT, CDR2 FQDESV (reference sequence). V was cut by 5 bases and J by 5 bases, with 13 bases left in between. The CDR3 spans 13 residues. In nucleotides, the CDR3 is TGTGCCAGCAGCCCTACCCCGAGGGACGAGCAGTACTTC. Its translation: CASSPTPRDEQYF.

The chain is built from TRBV27 and TRBJ2-7, with D possibly being TRBD2 (6 bases). CDR1 is MNHEY and CDR2 is SMNVEV in the germline V gene (reference sequence). This CDR3 has 16 amino acids. Trimming removed 3 bases from V and 0 bases from J, with 15 bases in between. CDR3 protein: CASSFSVGTRSYEQYF. CDR3 bases: TGTGCCAGCAGTTTTTCGGTTGGGACTCGCTCCTACGAGCAGTACTTC.

The V gene is TRBV4-1, the J gene TRBJ1-6, with 11 bases fitting TRBD1. CDR1 and CDR2 from the germline V gene are MGHRA and YSYEKL. The CDR3 is 16 amino acids. The junction had 4 bases not matched to a gene; V was cut back by 1 base and J by 8 bases. CDR3 region: CASSQARGQGDSPLHF. In nucleotides, the CDR3 is TGCGCCAGCAGCCAAGCCAGGGGACAGGGGGATTCACCCCTCCACTTT.

V usage is TRBV28 and J usage is TRBJ2-2; TRBD1 or TRBD2 may be the D gene (5 bases each). The germline V and J ends were trimmed by 1 base and 7 bases, with 16 bases remaining between them. CDR1 is MDHEN and CDR2 is SYDVKM in the germline V gene. The CDR3 is made up of 16 amino acids. The CDR3 spells CASSLFGDLEGGELFF. The DNA of the CDR3 is TGTGCCAGCAGTTTATTCGGGGACCTAGAGGGCGGGGAGCTGTTTTTT.

The chain couples TRBV19 to TRBJ2-1; unclear D gene. Germline loops: CDR1 LNHDA, CDR2 SQIVND (reference sequence). The CDR3 covers 15 residues. V was trimmed by 3 bases and J by 0 bases, leaving 9 bases between them. This CDR3 is CASSMDVGSYNEQFF. The CDR3 DNA is TGTGCCAGTAGTATGGACGTTGGCTCCTACAATGAGCAGTTCTTC.

The V and J genes are TRBV4-1 and TRBJ1-4, with D possibly being TRBD1 (6 bases). Trimming removed 0 bases at V and 4 bases at J, with 12 bases between. The CDR3 covers 16 residues. Germline CDR1 is MGHRA and CDR2 is YSYEKL. The CDR3 coding sequence is TGCGCCAGCAGCCAAGATTTAGGGGGATTTAATGAAAAACTGTTTTTT. It translates to CASSQDLGGFNEKLFF.

This clone came up once. This chain connects TRBV19 to TRBJ2-7, with D tentatively TRBD1 (6 bases). Between the trimmed V and J ends, which lost 4 bases and 5 bases, there was a span of 15 bases. The germline V gene has CDR1 LNHDA and CDR2 SQIVND (reference sequence). This CDR3 spans 14 amino acids. The CDR3 sequence: CASSTLQGTDEQYF. CDR3 nucleotide sequence: TGTGCCAGTAGTACCTTACAGGGAACTGACGAGCAGTACTTC.

The chain carries TRBV4-1 and TRBJ2-1; no clear D gene. CDR3 length: 17 amino acids. With 0 bases removed from V and 0 bases from J, the gap between germline ends came to 12 bases. CDR1 MGHRA and CDR2 YSYEKL come from the germline V gene. CDR3 amino acids: CASSQEGNTFSYNEQFF. CDR3 in DNA: TGCGCCAGCAGCCAAGAGGGGAACACTTTCTCCTACAATGAGCAGTTCTTC.

The CDR3 sequence: CASSLGGLEQYF. The CDR3 bases are TGTGCCAGCAGCTTGGGAGGGCTAGAGCAGTACTTC. V and J are TRBV5-5 and TRBJ2-7; weak D call: TRBD2 (5 bases). V lost 0 bases to trimming and J lost 7 bases, with 8 bases between them. Germline CDR1 is SGHKS and CDR2 is YYEKEE (reference sequence). CDR3 length: 12 amino acids.

Turning to this clone: Other nucleotide sequences from this sample produce the same CDR3. The chain carries TRBV2 and TRBJ2-6, with 8 bases lining up with TRBD2. CDR1 is SNHLY and CDR2 is FYNNEI in the germline V gene. After removal of 6 bases from V and 1 base from J, the junction contained 2 bases not matched to a gene. The length of the CDR3 is 15 residues. The CDR3 nucleotides read TGTGCCAGCAGGGCGGGGGGTTCTGGGGCCAACGTCCTGACTTTC. Protein product: CASRAGGSGANVLTF.